The clone carrying this T cell receptor beta chain was observed a single time. Its matching antigen is unknown. The CDR3 has 15 residues. V shed 4 bases and J 8 bases; nucleotides not matched to a gene: 9. Germline CDR1 and CDR2: LNHDA and SQIVND (reference sequence). Treatment reported: about 20 received Ad26.COV2.S at low or high dose, single or two shots; five or six received placebo; per-sample allocation not given. Each sample was drawn 63 days after the first injection (of vaccine or placebo). The vaccine antigen was prefusion-stabilized Wuhan SARS-CoV-2 spike. TCRdb's copy holds only in-frame clones and misses some; the assay was immunoSEQ multiplex PCR. This table holds some 410,000 clones, roughly 90% found once. The sample comes from a study of Ad26.COV2.S vaccination and SARS-CoV-2 variants. Study overall: The study gave Ad26.COV2.S intramuscularly, once or twice 56 days apart. Overall study results and limits: Following vaccination, spike-specific CD8+ and CD4+ T cell responses reportedly exhibited substantial breadth.

This chain joins TRBV19 and TRBJ2-1, with 9 bases identical to TRBD1. This specimen consisted of peripheral blood, obtained in a trial of Ad26.COV2.S vaccine versus placebo. The sequence derives from a person aged 18-65 years who received the Ad26.COV2.S COVID-19 vaccine or a placebo. The CDR3 spells CASSTPGQGFYEQFF. CDR3 DNA sequence: TGTGCCAGTAGTACGCCGGGACAGGGTTTCTATGAGCAGTTCTTC.